The 17 T cell receptor beta chains presented below share a single source sample, sequenced in a study of cytomegalovirus exposure and HLA in healthy donors. Primers for the PCR totalled 60 Vbeta and 13 Jbeta. Produced via immunoSEQ multiplex PCR; TCRdb's table is partial and in-frame only. This sample yields about 180,000 clones, of which 80% to 90% are seen a single time; approximately 1.2% belongs to the top ten. Sequenced material: PBMCs. The source of these receptors is a girl aged 2 to 9 in good health and CMV-seropositive.

V gene TRBV13 combines with J gene TRBJ1-1, with 8 bases aligning to TRBD1. The ends lost 6 bases at V and 3 bases at J; junction bases unmatched: 6. The CDR3 runs to 14 residues. Per germline, CDR1 PRHDT and CDR2 FYEKMQ (reference sequence). The CDR3 is CASRKTGGDTEAFF. CDR3 bases: TGTGCCAGCAGGAAAACAGGGGGGGACACTGAAGCTTTCTTT.

The chain links TRBV9 to TRBJ2-2; no clear D gene. The CDR3 length is 13 residues. The germline gives CDR1 SGDLS, CDR2 YYNGEE. V was clipped by 4 bases and J by 4 bases, with 8 bases between them. The CDR3 DNA follows: TGTGCCAGCAGCTCCGTACTCACCGGGGAGCTGTTTTTT. Translated, it gives CASSSVLTGELFF.

The V and J genes are TRBV5-1 and TRBJ2-3; weak D call: TRBD1 (6 bases). From germline, CDR1 is SGHRS and CDR2 YFSETQ. The CDR3 covers 15 residues. Trimming took off 6 bases at V and 0 bases at J, with 14 bases between the two ends. This chain's CDR3 is CASTFPTGSTDTQYF. CDR3 bases: TGCGCCAGCACCTTCCCCACAGGGAGCACAGATACGCAGTATTTT.

This rearrangement joins TRBV19 to TRBJ1-5, with unresolved D. Germline assignment: CDR1 LNHDA and CDR2 SQIVND (reference sequence). The CDR3 length is 15 residues. Trimming shortened V by 3 bases and J by 0 bases, and 9 bases separated the two germline ends. In DNA form, the CDR3 reads TGTGCCAGTAGTATCCCAGTTTATAGCAATCAGCCCCAGCATTTT. The encoded protein is CASSIPVYSNQPQHF.

This chain uses TRBV5-6 with TRBJ1-2; no definite D call. Looked up from germline, CDR1 is SGHDT and CDR2 is YYEEEE. With 4 bases removed from V and 4 bases from J, the gap between germline ends came to 20 bases. The CDR3 contains 16 residues. This chain's CDR3 is CASSPLADMLPYGYTF. The CDR3 nucleotides are TGTGCCAGCAGCCCCCTGGCAGACATGCTCCCCTATGGCTACACCTTC.

Points on this clone: The sample holds other DNA sequences that translate to the same CDR3. V gene TRBV2 combines with J gene TRBJ1-2; 7 bases agree with TRBD1. Trimming took 6 bases from V and 7 from J; bases not matched to a gene: 8. The germline V gene has CDR1 SNHLY and CDR2 FYNNEI. There are 13 residues in the CDR3. The chain's CDR3 is CASSSDRERGYTF. For the CDR3, the DNA is TGTGCCAGCAGCTCAGACAGGGAGCGTGGCTACACCTTC.

J is TRBJ2-1 and V is TRBV11-3; 8 nucleotides align to TRBD2. The CDR3 consists of 16 residues. V dropped 4 bases and J dropped 4; count of bases not matched to a gene: 9. Germline assignment: CDR1 SGHNT and CDR2 YENEEA. CDR3: CASSSRPGLEYNEQFF. CDR3 in DNA: TGTGCCAGCAGCTCCAGACCGGGACTAGAGTACAATGAGCAGTTCTTC.

The chain recombines TRBV6-1 with TRBJ2-1; TRBD1 matches at 7 bases. The junction had 8 bases not matched to a gene; V was cut back by 3 bases and J by 6 bases. Germline-derived CDR1 and CDR2 are MNHNS and SASEGT. The CDR3 runs 15 residues. The DNA for the CDR3 is TGTGCCAGCAGTGATCTCCGACAGGGCCCCAATGAGCAGTTCTTC. Translating it yields CASSDLRQGPNEQFF.

V is TRBV9 and J is TRBJ2-7; TRBD1 matches at 7 bases. V shed 4 bases and J 2 bases; nucleotides not matched to a gene: 6. The CDR3 loop spans 14 amino acids. Per germline, CDR1 SGDLS and CDR2 YYNGEE. CDR3 region: CASSPGQDTYEQYF. As DNA, the CDR3 is TGTGCCAGCAGCCCAGGACAGGACACCTACGAGCAGTACTTC.

This clone was detected only once. V usage is TRBV7-8 and J usage is TRBJ1-4; no clear D. This CDR3 region has 14 residues. CDR1 is SGHVS and CDR2 is FQNEAQ in the germline V gene. Trimming pared 5 bases from V and 8 bases from J, leaving 15 bases between. The CDR3 region has the DNA TGTGCCAGCAGCCCCCACCGTCTCGCGGAAAAACTGTTTTTT. As protein: CASSPHRLAEKLFF.

This rearrangement joins TRBV6-6 to TRBJ2-4; the D gene is possibly TRBD1 (7 bases). There are 14 residues in the CDR3. Deletions cut 6 bases from V and 6 bases from J, with 15 bases between. Germline V lookup: CDR1 MNHNY, CDR2 SVGAGI (reference sequence). The CDR3 coding sequence is TGTGCCAGCAGCGCAGGAGGGGGCGCAAACATTCAGTACTTC. It encodes CASSAGGGANIQYF.

The rearrangement uses TRBV28 and TRBJ2-1; 9 bases agree with TRBD1. V lost 7 bases, J lost 9 bases, and 10 bases stayed unmatched. This CDR3 has 14 residues. Looked up from germline, CDR1 is MDHEN and CDR2 is SYDVKM. CDR3 region: CASNWGLDRGEQFF. DNA for the CDR3: TGTGCCAGCAATTGGGGACTGGACAGGGGTGAGCAGTTCTTC.

The V call is TRBV5-1, the J call TRBJ1-1; 7 nucleotides agree with TRBD1. This CDR3 region has 14 residues. Unmatched junction bases numbered 9, after V lost 0 bases and J lost 10 bases. Germline lookup yields CDR1 SGHRS and CDR2 YFSETQ. The CDR3 DNA reads TGCGCCAGCAGCTTGGGACAGGGACCCCTAGGAGCTTTCTTT. Protein product: CASSLGQGPLGAFF.

V gene TRBV5-6 combines with J gene TRBJ1-2; TRBD1 is a possible D gene (6 bases). Germline CDR1 SGHDT, CDR2 YYEEEE. V gave up 6 bases and J gave up 3 bases, with 12 bases separating them. The CDR3 has 13 amino acids. The CDR3 region is CASTKDRDYGYTF. CDR3 DNA sequence: TGTGCCAGCACCAAGGACAGAGACTATGGCTACACCTTC.

The chain is built from TRBV6-6 and TRBJ2-1; D is unclear. CDR3 length equals 12 residues. Trimming left V 8 bases short and J 12 bases short, with 17 bases between. Germline CDR1 MNHNY, CDR2 SVGAGI (reference sequence). DNA for the CDR3: TGTGCCAGCTCCAGAACTACAATCGGGCAGTTCTTC. It is translated as CASSRTTIGQFF.

The genes are TRBV6-1 and TRBJ2-1, with 9 bases matching TRBD2. The V gene end was trimmed by 4 bases and the J gene end by 4 bases; junction bases not matched to a gene: 11. This CDR3 comprises 17 residues. CDR1 is MNHNS, CDR2 SASEGT, per germline. The CDR3 loop is CASSGRGGTSPYNEQFF. The DNA for the CDR3 is TGTGCCAGCAGTGGGAGGGGGGGGACTAGCCCGTACAATGAGCAGTTCTTC.

This clone appeared a few times. The chain couples TRBV2 to TRBJ1-5; TRBD1 agrees at 8 bases. The trim removed 6 bases at V and 4 bases at J, leaving 2 bases unmatched. From germline, CDR1 is SNHLY and CDR2 FYNNEI. The CDR3 contains 13 residues. The chain's CDR3 is CASRGTGNQPQHF. The CDR3 bases are TGTGCCAGCAGAGGGACAGGTAATCAGCCCCAGCATTTT.